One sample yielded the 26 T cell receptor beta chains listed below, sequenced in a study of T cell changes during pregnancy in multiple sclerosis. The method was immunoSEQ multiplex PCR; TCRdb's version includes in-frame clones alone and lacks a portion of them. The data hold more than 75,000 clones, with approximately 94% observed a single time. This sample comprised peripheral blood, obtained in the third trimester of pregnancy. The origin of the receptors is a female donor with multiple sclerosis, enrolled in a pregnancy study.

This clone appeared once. CDR3 amino acids: CASSRGGLTDTQYF. DNA for the CDR3: TGTGCCAGCAGCCGCGGGGGCCTCACAGATACGCAGTATTTT. The gene calls are TRBV13 and TRBJ2-3; maybe TRBD2 (7 bases). From germline, CDR1 is PRHDT and CDR2 FYEKMQ (reference sequence). The CDR3 is made up of 14 amino acids. V lost 5 bases, J lost 2 bases, and 11 bases lay in between. Full variable domain (remainder filled in from reference TRBV13 and TRBJ2-3): AAGVIQSPRHLIKEKRETATLKCYPIPRHDTVYWYQQGPGQDPQFLISFYEKMQSDKGSIPDRFSAQQFSDYHSELNMSSLELGDSALYFCASSRGGLTDTQYFGPGTRLTVL.

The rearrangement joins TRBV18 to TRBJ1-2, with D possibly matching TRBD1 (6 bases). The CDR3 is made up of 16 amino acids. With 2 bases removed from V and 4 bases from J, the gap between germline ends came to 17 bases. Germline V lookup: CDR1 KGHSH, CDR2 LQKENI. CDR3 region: CASSPSQGILIYGYTF. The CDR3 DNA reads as TGTGCCAGCTCACCATCACAGGGAATCTTGATCTATGGCTACACCTTC.

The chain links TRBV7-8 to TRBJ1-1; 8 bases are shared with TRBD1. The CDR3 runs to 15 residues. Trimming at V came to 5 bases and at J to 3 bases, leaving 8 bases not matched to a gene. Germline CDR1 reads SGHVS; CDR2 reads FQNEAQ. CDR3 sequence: CASSDDRGGDTEAFF. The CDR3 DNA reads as TGTGCCAGCAGCGACGACAGGGGTGGGGACACTGAAGCTTTCTTT.

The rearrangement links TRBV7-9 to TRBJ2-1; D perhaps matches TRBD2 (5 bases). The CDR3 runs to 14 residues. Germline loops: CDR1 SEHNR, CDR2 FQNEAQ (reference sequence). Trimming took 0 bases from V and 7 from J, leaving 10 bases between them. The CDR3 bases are TGTGCCAGCAGCTTAGCCTACACGGGGAATGAGCAGTTCTTC. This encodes CASSLAYTGNEQFF.

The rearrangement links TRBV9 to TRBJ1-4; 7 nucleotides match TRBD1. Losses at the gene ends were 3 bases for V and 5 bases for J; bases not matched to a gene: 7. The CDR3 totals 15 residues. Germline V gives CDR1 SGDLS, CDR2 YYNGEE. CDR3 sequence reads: CASSGHPGQNEKLFF. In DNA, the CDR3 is TGTGCCAGCAGCGGGCATCCGGGACAGAATGAAAAACTGTTTTTT. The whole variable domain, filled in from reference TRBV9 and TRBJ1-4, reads DSGVTQTPKHLITATGQRVTLRCSPRSGDLSVYWYQQSLDQGLQFLIQYYNGEERAKGNILERFSAQQFPDLHSELNLSSLELGDSALYFCASSGHPGQNEKLFFGSGTQLSVL.

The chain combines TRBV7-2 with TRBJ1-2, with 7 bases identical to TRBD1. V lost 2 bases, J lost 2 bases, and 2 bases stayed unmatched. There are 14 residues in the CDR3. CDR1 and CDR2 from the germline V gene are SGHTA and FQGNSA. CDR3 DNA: TGTGCCAGCAGCTTAAAGACAGGGAACTATGGCTACACCTTC. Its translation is CASSLKTGNYGYTF.

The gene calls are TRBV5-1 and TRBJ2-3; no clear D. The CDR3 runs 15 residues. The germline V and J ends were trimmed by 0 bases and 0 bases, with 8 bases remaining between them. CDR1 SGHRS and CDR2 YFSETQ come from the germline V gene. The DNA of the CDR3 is TGCGCCAGCAGCTTGGCCCAGCGAAGCACAGATACGCAGTATTTT. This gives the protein CASSLAQRSTDTQYF.

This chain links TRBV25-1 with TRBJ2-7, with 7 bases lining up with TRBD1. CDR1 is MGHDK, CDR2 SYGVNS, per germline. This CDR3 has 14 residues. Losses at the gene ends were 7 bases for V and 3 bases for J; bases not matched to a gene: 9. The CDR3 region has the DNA TGTGCCAGCAATAAAGGGGGCCCCTACTACGAGCAGTACTTC. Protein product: CASNKGGPYYEQYF.

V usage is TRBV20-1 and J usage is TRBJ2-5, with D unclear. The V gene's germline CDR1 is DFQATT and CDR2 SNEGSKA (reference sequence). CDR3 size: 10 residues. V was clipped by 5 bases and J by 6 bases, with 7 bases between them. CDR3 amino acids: CSAQKQTQYF. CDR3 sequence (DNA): TGCAGTGCTCAGAAACAGACCCAGTACTTC.

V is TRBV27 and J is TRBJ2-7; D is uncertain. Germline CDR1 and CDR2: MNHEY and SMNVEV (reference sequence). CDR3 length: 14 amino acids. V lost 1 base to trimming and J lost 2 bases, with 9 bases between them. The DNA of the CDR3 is TGTGCCAGCAGTTTATGGGCCGGAACCTACGAGCAGTACTTC. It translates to CASSLWAGTYEQYF.

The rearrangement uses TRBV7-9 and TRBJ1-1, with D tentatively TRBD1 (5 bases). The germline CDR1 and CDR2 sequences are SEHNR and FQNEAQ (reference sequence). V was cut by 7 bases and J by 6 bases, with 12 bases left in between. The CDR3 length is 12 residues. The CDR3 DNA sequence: TGTGCCAGCATCTCGGGGGTCGCTGAAGCTTTCTTT. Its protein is CASISGVAEAFF.

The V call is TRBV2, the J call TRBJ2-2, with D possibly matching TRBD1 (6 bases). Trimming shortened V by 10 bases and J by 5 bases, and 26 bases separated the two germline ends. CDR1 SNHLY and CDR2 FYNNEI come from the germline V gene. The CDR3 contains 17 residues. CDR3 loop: CATPVSLTGTTTGELFF. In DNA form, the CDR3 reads TGTGCCACCCCAGTGAGCTTGACAGGAACGACGACCGGGGAGCTGTTTTTT.

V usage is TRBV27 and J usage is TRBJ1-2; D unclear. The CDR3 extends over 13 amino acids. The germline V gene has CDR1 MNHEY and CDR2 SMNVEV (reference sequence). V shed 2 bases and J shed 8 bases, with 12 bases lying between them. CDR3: CASSLIRGGGYTF. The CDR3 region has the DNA TGTGCCAGCAGTTTAATTCGGGGTGGCGGCTACACCTTC.

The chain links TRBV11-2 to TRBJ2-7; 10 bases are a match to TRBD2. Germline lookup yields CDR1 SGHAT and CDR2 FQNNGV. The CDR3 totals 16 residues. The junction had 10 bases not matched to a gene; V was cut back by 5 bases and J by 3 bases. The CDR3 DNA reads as TGTGCCAGCAGCCGGTCGGGACTAGCGCCCTACTACGAGCAGTACTTC. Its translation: CASSRSGLAPYYEQYF.

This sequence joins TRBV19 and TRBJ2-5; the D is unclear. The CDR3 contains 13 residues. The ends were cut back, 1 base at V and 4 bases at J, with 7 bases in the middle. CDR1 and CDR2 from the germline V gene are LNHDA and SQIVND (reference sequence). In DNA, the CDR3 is TGTGCCAGTAGTATAGGGGCTGGAGAGACCCAGTACTTC. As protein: CASSIGAGETQYF.

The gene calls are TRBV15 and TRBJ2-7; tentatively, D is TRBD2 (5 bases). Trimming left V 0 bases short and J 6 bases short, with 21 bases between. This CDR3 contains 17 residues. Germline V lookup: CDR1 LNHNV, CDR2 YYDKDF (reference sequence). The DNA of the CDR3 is TGTGCCACCAGCAGAGATCGTTCCGAACAAGGGAGTTCCGAGCAGTACTTC. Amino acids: CATSRDRSEQGSSEQYF. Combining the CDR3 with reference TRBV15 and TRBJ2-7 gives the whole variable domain DAMVIQNPRYQVTQFGKPVTLSCSQTLNHNVMYWYQQKSSQAPKLLFHYYDKDFNNEADTPDNFQSRRPNTSFCFLDIRSPGLGDTAMYLCATSRDRSEQGSSEQYFGPGTRLTVT.

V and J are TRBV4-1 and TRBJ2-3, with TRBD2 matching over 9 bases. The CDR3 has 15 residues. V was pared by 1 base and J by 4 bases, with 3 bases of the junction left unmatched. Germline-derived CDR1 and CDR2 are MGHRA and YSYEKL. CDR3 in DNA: TGCGCCAGCAGCCAAGTGGGACTAGCCCCAGATACGCAGTATTTT. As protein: CASSQVGLAPDTQYF.

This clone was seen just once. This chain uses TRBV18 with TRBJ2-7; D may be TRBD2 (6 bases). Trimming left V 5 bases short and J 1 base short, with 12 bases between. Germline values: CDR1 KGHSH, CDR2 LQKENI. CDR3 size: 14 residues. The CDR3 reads CASSETGTSYEQYF. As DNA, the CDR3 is TGTGCCAGCTCAGAAACCGGGACTTCCTACGAGCAGTACTTC.

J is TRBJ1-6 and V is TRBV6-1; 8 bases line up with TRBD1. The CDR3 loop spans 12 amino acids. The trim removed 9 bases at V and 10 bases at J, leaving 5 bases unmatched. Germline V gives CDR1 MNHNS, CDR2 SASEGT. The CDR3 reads CASPDRGSPLHF. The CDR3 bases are TGTGCCAGTCCAGACAGGGGCTCACCCCTCCACTTT.

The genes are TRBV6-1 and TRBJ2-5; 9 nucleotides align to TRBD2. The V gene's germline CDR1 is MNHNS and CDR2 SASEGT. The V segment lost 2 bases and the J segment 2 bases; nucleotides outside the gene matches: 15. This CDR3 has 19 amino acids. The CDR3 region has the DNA TGTGCCAGCAGTGAATTGGAGTTTGGAGCGGGGGGCCAACAAGAGACCCAGTACTTC. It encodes CASSELEFGAGGQQETQYF.

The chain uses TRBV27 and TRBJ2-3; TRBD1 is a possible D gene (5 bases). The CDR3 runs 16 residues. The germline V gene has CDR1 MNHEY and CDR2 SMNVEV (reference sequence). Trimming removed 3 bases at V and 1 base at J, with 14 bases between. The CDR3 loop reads CASSFFGQGGTDTQYF. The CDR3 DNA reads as TGTGCCAGCAGTTTTTTCGGGCAGGGCGGCACAGATACGCAGTATTTT.

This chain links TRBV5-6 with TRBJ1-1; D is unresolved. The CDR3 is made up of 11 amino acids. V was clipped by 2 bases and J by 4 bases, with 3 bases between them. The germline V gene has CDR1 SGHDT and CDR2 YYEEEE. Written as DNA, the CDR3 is TGTGCCAGCAGCTTCAGCACTGAAGCTTTCTTT. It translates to CASSFSTEAFF.

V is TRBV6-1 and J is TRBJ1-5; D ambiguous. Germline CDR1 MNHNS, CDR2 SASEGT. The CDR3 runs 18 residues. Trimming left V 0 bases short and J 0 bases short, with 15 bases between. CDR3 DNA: TGTGCCAGCAGTGAAGCGTGGGCGGGGAGTTATAGCAATCAGCCCCAGCATTTT. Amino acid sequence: CASSEAWAGSYSNQPQHF.

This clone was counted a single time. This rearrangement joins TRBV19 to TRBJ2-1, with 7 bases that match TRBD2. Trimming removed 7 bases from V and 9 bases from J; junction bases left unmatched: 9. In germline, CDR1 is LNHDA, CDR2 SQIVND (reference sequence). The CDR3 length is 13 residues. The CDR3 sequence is CASTALAAAEQFF. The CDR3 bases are TGTGCCAGTACTGCCCTAGCGGCCGCTGAGCAGTTCTTC.

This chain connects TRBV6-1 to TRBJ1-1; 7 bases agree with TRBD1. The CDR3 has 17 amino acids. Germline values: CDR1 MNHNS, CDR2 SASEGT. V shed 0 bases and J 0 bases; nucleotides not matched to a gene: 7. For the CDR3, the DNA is TGTGCCAGCAGTGAAGCGCTGGGACAGCAAATGAACACTGAAGCTTTCTTT. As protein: CASSEALGQQMNTEAFF.

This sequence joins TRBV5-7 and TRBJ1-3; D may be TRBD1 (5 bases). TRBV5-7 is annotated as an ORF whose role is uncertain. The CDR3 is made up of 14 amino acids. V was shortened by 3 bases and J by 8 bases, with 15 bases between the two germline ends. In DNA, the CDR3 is TGTGCCAGCAGCTGGGGCCGGGACTTCGACACCATATATTTT. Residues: CASSWGRDFDTIYF.